What follows are 8 T cell receptor beta chains derived from one specimen sequenced in a study of blood T cell repertoires in COVID-19. Measured with immunoSEQ multiplex PCR; TCRdb has only the in-frame clones, and not every one. The table shows more than 95,000 clones, with 86% occurring only once. The specimen sequenced was peripheral blood. These receptors all come from a human donor in a cohort sampled during active COVID-19.

This clone was recorded once. The chain couples TRBV11-2 to TRBJ2-5; D might be TRBD2 (6 bases). The CDR3 runs to 14 residues. Germline V gene sequence: CDR1 SGHAT, CDR2 FQNNGV. Trimming took off 4 bases at V and 5 bases at J, with 14 bases between the two ends. The CDR3 DNA is TGTGCCAGCAGCTATACCCCGGCGGGGGAGACCCAGTACTTC. Translating it yields CASSYTPAGETQYF.

This chain joins TRBV7-2 and TRBJ2-2, with D tentatively TRBD2 (6 bases). Between the trimmed V and J ends, which lost 5 bases and 1 base, there was a span of 8 bases. Looked up from germline, CDR1 is SGHTA and CDR2 is FQGNSA. This CDR3 is 14 amino acids long. Written as DNA, the CDR3 is TGTGCCAGCAGCAATAGCGGGAACACCGGGGAGCTGTTTTTT. This codes for CASSNSGNTGELFF.

About this clone itself: Other DNA variants within this sample encode the same CDR3. The gene calls are TRBV6-2 or TRBV6-3 and TRBJ2-3; 7 nucleotides match TRBD2. Germline V gene sequence: CDR1 MNHEY, CDR2 SVGEGT. The CDR3 has 15 residues. Losses at the gene ends were 4 bases for V and 0 bases for J; bases not matched to a gene: 4. CDR3 residues: CASSWREPSTDTQYF. CDR3 bases: TGTGCCAGCAGTTGGCGGGAGCCTAGCACAGATACGCAGTATTTT.

J is TRBJ1-3 and V is TRBV7-9, with a tentative D call TRBD1 (6 bases). The CDR3 has 14 amino acids. V dropped 1 base and J dropped 4 bases, with 8 bases sitting between them. In germline, CDR1 is SEHNR, CDR2 FQNEAQ (reference sequence). CDR3 in amino acids: CASSLDRVGNTIYF. DNA of the CDR3: TGTGCCAGCAGCTTAGACAGGGTCGGAAACACCATATATTTT.

This chain uses TRBV27 with TRBJ2-7, with D possibly being TRBD1 (5 bases). V dropped 0 bases and J dropped 6 bases, with 12 bases sitting between them. Per the germline V gene, CDR1 is MNHEY and CDR2 is SMNVEV (reference sequence). The CDR3 contains 14 residues. The CDR3 region has the DNA TGTGCCAGCAGTTTATCGTCAGGGTACTCCGAGCAGTACTTC. This translates into CASSLSSGYSEQYF.

The sample holds a few counts of this clone. The rearrangement uses TRBV5-4 and TRBJ1-4; 9 bases align to TRBD1. CDR3 length: 15 residues. V was pared by 3 bases and J by 7 bases, with 7 bases of the junction left unmatched. Germline V CDR1 and CDR2: SGHNT, YYREEE (reference sequence). CDR3 DNA: TGTGCCAGCAGCTCTACCGGGACAGGGACTGAAAAACTGTTTTTT. Translating gives CASSSTGTGTEKLFF.

The count of this clone is one. J is TRBJ2-3 and V is TRBV5-8; D remains ambiguous. V lost 7 bases and J lost 6, with 3 bases in between. Germline V gives CDR1 SGHTS, CDR2 YDEGEE. CDR3 length equals 9 residues. The CDR3: CASSDTQYF. For the CDR3, the DNA is TGTGCCAGCTCGGATACGCAGTATTTT. The full variable domain, its missing parts supplied by reference TRBV5-8 and TRBJ2-3, is EAGVTQSPTHLIKTRGQQATLRCSPISGHTSVYWYQQALGLGLQFLLWYDEGEERNRGNFPPRFSGRQFPNYSSELNVNALELEDSALYLCASSDTQYFGPGTRLTVL.

The chain uses TRBV6-5 and TRBJ2-7; 8 bases agree with TRBD1. V shed 0 bases, J shed 4 bases, and the junction held 8 bases outside the gene matches. Germline CDR1 MNHEY, CDR2 SVGAGI. The CDR3 length is 16 residues. CDR3 nucleotides: TGTGCCAGCAGTTACTCGGGACAGGCTGGGGGGTACGAGCAGTACTTC. It translates to CASSYSGQAGGYEQYF.